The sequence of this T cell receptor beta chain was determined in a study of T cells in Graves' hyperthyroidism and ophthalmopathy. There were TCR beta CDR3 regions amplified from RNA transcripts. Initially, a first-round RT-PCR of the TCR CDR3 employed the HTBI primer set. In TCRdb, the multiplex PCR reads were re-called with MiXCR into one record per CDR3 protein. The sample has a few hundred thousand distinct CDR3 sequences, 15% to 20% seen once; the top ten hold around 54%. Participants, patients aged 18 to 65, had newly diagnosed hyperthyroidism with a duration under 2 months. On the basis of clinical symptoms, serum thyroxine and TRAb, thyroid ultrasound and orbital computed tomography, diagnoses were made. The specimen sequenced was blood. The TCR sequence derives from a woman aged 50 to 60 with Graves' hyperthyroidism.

The CDR3 loop reads CASTSGQLYEQYF. For the CDR3, the DNA is TGTGCCAGCACCTCGGGACAGTTGTACGAGCAGTACTTC. V gene TRBV7-9 combines with J gene TRBJ2-7; 7 bases align to TRBD1. Unmatched junction bases numbered 7, after V lost 7 bases and J lost 4 bases. The CDR3 is 13 amino acids. Germline lookup yields CDR1 SEHNR and CDR2 FQNEAQ (reference sequence).